Detailed here is one T cell receptor beta chain. What it binds is not known. The data belong to a study of regulatory T cells in long-lasting Graves disease. General study points: Less diverse TCR repertoires were seen in persistent Graves' patients than in newly diagnosed ones. There were preferences for TRBV28, TRBJ1-2 and TRBJ2-5 in persistent disease.

Time point described: persistent/refractory GD, antithyroid drugs over 5 years with positive TRAb. Construction of the TCR library relied on RNA isolated from PBMCs. Losses at the gene ends were 6 bases for V and 5 bases for J; bases not matched to a gene: 11. Germline V gene sequence: CDR1 MDHEN, CDR2 SYDVKM. This CDR3 contains 16 residues. For TCR beta, libraries came from iRepertoire HTBI primers and Arm-PCR of CDR3 regions. TCRdb ran MiXCR on the multiplex PCR reads and lists one entry per CDR3 protein. The sample lists 300,000 to 350,000 distinct CDR3 sequences; about 19% were seen once. The source material was peripheral blood mononuclear cells (PBMCs), sampled when the disease was refractory, from a patient treated with antithyroid drugs. The clonotype originates from a female donor with Graves disease. This sequence joins TRBV28 and TRBJ2-1, with 9 positions matching TRBD2. Here the CDR3 DNA reads TGTGCCAGCAGCTTAATCTCTAGCGGGGTCCACAATGAGCAGTTCTTC. It is translated as CASSLISSGVHNEQFF.